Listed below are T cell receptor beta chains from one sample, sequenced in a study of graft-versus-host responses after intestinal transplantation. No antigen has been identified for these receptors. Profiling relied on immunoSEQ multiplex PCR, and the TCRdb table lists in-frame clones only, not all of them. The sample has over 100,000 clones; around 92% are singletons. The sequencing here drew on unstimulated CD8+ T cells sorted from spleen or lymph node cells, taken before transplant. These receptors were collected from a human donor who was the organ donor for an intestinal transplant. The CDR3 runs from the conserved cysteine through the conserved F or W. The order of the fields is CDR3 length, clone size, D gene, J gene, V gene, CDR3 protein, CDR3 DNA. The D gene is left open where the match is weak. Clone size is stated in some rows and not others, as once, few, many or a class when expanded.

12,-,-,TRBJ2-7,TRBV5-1,CASSQDSYEQYF,TGCGCCAGCAGCCAGGACAGCTACGAGCAGTACTTC
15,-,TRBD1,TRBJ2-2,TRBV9,CASSPRQGYTGELFF,TGTGCCAGCAGCCCACGACAGGGGTACACCGGGGAGCTGTTTTTT
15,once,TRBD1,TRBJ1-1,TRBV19,CASSTNSDRGTEAFF,TGTGCCAGTAGCACTAACTCGGACAGGGGCACTGAAGCTTTCTTT
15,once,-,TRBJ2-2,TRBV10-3,CAISESGVGTGELFF,TGTGCCATCAGTGAGTCGGGAGTAGGGACCGGGGAGCTGTTTTTT
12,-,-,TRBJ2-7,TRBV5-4,CASSSDPYEQYF,TGTGCCAGCAGTTCTGACCCCTACGAGCAGTACTTC
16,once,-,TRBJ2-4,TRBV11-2,CASSLSGSLAKNIQYF,TGTGCCAGCAGCTTATCGGGGTCTTTGGCCAAAAACATTCAGTACTTC
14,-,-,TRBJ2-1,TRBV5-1,CASSPILAHNEQFF,TGCGCCAGCAGCCCCATCCTCGCTCACAATGAGCAGTTCTTC
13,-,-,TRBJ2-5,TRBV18,CASSRPDGETQYF,TGTGCCAGCTCACGACCAGACGGAGAGACCCAGTACTTC
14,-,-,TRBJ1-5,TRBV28,CASIDLGANQPQHF,TGTGCCAGCATAGATTTGGGGGCCAATCAGCCCCAGCATTTT
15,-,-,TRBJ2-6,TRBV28,CASSLQSSGANVLTF,TGTGCCAGCAGTTTGCAGAGCTCTGGGGCCAACGTCCTGACTTTC
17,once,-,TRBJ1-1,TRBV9,CASSVGTEVWMNTEAFF,TGTGCCAGCAGCGTGGGTACAGAGGTCTGGATGAACACTGAAGCTTTCTTT
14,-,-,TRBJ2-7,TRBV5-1,CASSLLRGTHEQYF,TGCGCCAGCAGCTTGCTTCGCGGGACCCACGAGCAGTACTTC
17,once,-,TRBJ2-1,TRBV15,CATSRGPLSRSYNEQFF,TGTGCCACCAGCAGAGGCCCCCTTTCTAGGTCATACAATGAGCAGTTCTTC
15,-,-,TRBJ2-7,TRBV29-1,CSVEVPGTETYEQYF,TGCAGCGTTGAAGTTCCCGGGACTGAGACCTACGAGCAGTACTTC
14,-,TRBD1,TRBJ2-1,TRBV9,CASSPGTGGNEQFF,TGTGCCAGCAGTCCCGGGACAGGGGGGAATGAGCAGTTCTTC
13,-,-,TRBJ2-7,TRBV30,CAWSVVTVGEQYF,TGTGCCTGGAGTGTCGTGACAGTCGGGGAGCAGTACTTC
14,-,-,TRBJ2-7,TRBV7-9,CASSLGGISYEQYF,TGTGCCAGCAGCTTAGGGGGCATTTCCTACGAGCAGTACTTC
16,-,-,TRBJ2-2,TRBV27,CASSLAVGANTGELFF,TGTGCCAGCAGTTTAGCGGTAGGGGCGAACACCGGGGAGCTGTTTTTT
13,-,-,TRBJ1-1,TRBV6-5,CASSYKGSAEAFF,TGTGCCAGCAGTTACAAGGGTAGCGCTGAAGCTTTCTTT
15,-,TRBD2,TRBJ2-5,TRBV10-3,CAISFQREGQETQYF,TGTGCCATCAGCTTCCAGCGGGAGGGCCAAGAGACCCAGTACTTC
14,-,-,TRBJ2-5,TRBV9,CASSLSTAQETQYF,TGTGCCAGCAGCTTATCGACAGCTCAAGAGACCCAGTACTTC
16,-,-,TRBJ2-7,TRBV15,CATSRDLAAGIYEQYF,TGTGCCACCAGCAGAGATTTGGCGGCCGGTATTTACGAGCAGTACTTC
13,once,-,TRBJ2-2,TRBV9,CASSAPNTGELFF,TGTGCCAGCAGCGCCCCGAACACCGGGGAGCTGTTTTTT
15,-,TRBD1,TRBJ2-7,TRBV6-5,CASSAQTGIFYEQYF,TGTGCCAGCAGTGCCCAGACAGGGATATTCTACGAGCAGTACTTC
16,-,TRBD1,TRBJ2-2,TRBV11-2,CASSLEGTGVYGELFF,TGTGCCAGCAGCTTAGAAGGGACAGGGGTTTACGGGGAGCTGTTTTTT
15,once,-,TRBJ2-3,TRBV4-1,CASSQDPRSTDTQYF,TGCGCCAGCAGCCAAGATCCGAGGTCCACAGATACGCAGTATTTT
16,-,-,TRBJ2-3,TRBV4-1,CASSQESGLVTDTQYF,TGCGCCAGCAGCCAAGAGTCAGGGTTAGTAACAGATACGCAGTATTTT
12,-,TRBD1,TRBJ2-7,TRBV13,CASSGQGKEQYF,TGTGCCAGCAGCGGACAGGGGAAAGAGCAGTACTTC
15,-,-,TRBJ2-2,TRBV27,CASTKLATETGELFF,TGTGCCAGCACCAAACTAGCTACGGAGACCGGGGAGCTGTTTTTT
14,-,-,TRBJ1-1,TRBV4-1,CASSQAQGGTEAFF,TGCGCCAGCAGCCAAGCTCAAGGGGGGACTGAAGCTTTCTTT
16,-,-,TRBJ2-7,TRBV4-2,CASSPRSGLGFLEQYF,TGTGCCAGCAGCCCACGGTCGGGACTGGGTTTTTTAGAGCAGTACTTC
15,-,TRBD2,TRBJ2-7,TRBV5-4,CASSRSSGRGYEQYF,TGTGCCAGCAGCAGGAGTAGCGGGAGGGGATACGAGCAGTACTTC
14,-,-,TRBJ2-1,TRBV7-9,CASSLGAGFGEQFF,TGTGCCAGCAGCTTAGGGGCTGGGTTCGGTGAGCAGTTCTTC
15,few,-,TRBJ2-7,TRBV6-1,CASSAGVAASYEQYF,TGTGCCAGCAGTGCAGGAGTAGCGGCCTCCTACGAGCAGTACTTC
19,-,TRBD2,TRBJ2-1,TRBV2,CASSGGLAGGPGPYNEQFF,TGTGCCAGCAGTGGAGGACTAGCGGGAGGGCCAGGCCCCTACAATGAGCAGTTCTTC
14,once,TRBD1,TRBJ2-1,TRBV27,CASSFRDRDNEQFF,TGTGCCAGCAGTTTCCGGGACAGAGACAATGAGCAGTTCTTC
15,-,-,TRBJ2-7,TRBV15,CATSIRQGGSYEQYF,TGTGCCACCAGCATCAGACAGGGAGGATCCTACGAGCAGTACTTC
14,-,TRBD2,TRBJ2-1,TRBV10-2,CASTGGGSYNEQFF,TGCGCCAGCACCGGCGGGGGGTCCTACAATGAGCAGTTCTTC
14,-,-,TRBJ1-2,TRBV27,CASRRTAANYGYTF,TGTGCCAGCAGACGGACAGCAGCTAACTATGGCTACACCTTC
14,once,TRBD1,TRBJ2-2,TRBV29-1,CSVVIQGANGELFF,TGCAGCGTTGTGATTCAGGGGGCTAACGGGGAGCTGTTTTTT
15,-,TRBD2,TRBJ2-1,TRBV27,CASSLVAGVWNEQFF,TGTGCCAGCAGTTTGGTGGCGGGAGTATGGAATGAGCAGTTCTTC
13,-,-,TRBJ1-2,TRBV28,CASKDQGANGYTF,TGTGCCAGCAAGGATCAAGGGGCTAATGGCTACACCTTC
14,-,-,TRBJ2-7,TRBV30,CAWSGGTVPYEQYF,TGTGCCTGGAGTGGCGGGACCGTCCCCTACGAGCAGTACTTC
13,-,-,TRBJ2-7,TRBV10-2,CASTATPGVKQYF,TGCGCCAGCACGGCTACACCGGGAGTGAAGCAGTACTTC
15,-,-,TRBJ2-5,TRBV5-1,CASSLDPSGGETQYF,TGCGCCAGCAGCTTGGACCCTAGTGGCGGGGAGACCCAGTACTTC
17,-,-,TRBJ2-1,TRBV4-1,CASSQELVALSYNEQFF,TGCGCCAGCAGCCAAGAGCTAGTAGCGCTCTCCTACAATGAGCAGTTCTTC
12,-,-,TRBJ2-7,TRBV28,CASSLGTYEQYF,TGTGCCAGCAGTCTCGGAACCTACGAGCAGTACTTC
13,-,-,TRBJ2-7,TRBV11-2,CASSLARNYEQYF,TGTGCCAGCAGCTTAGCCAGAAACTACGAGCAGTACTTC
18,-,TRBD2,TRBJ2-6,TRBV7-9,CASSFRLAGSSGANVLTF,TGTGCCAGCAGCTTTAGACTAGCGGGGAGCTCTGGGGCCAACGTCCTGACTTTC